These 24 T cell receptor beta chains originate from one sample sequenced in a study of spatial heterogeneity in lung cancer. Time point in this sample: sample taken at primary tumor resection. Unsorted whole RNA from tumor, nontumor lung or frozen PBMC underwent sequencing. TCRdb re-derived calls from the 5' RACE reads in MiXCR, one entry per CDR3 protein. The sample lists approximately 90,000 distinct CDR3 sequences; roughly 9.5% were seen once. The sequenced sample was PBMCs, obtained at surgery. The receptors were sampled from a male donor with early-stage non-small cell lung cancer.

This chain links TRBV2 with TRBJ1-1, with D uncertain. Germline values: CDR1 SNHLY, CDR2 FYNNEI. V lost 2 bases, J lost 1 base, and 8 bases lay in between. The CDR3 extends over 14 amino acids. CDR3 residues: CASSEQGKNTEAFF. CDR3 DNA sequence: TGTGCCAGCAGTGAACAAGGGAAGAACACTGAAGCTTTCTTT.

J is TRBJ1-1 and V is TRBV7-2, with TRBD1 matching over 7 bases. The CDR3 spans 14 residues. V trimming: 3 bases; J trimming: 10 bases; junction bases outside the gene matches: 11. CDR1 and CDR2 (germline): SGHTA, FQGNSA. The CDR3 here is CASSLMGGTEAAFF. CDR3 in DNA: TGTGCCAGCAGCTTGATGGGAGGGACAGAAGCAGCTTTCTTT.

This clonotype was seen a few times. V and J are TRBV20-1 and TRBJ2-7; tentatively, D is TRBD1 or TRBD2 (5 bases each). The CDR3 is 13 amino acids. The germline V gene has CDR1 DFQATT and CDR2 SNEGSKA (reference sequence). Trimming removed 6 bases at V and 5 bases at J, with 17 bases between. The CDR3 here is CSAWTGRTDEQYF. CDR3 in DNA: TGCAGTGCCTGGACGGGACGGACCGACGAGCAGTACTTC.

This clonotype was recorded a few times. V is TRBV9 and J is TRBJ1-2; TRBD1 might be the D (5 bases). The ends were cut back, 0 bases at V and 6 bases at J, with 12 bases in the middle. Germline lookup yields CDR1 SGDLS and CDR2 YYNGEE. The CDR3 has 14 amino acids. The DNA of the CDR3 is TGTGCCAGCAGCGTAGCTCCGGGAGGGGATGGCTACACCTTC. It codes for CASSVAPGGDGYTF.

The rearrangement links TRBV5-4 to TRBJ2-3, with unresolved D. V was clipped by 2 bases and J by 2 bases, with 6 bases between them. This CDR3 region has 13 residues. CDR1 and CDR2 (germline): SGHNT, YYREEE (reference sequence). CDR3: CASSFTPTDTQYF. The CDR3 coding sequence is TGTGCCAGCAGCTTCACACCCACAGATACGCAGTATTTT.

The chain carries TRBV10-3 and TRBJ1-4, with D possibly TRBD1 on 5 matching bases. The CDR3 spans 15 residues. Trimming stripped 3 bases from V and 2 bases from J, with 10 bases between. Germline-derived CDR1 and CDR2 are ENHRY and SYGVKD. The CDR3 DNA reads TGTGCCATCAGTGATACAGGTGGCACTAATGAAAAACTGTTTTTT. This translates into CAISDTGGTNEKLFF.

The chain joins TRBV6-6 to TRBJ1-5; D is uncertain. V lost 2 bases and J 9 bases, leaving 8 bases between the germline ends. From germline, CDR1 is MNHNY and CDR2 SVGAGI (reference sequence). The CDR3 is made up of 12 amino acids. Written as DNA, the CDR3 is TGTGCCAGCAGTTACGAAGCCGGGCCCCAGCATTTT. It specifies CASSYEAGPQHF.

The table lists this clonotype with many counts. In DNA form, the CDR3 reads TGTGCCAGCAGCGAGGGACCGCAAGGTGGGGAGCAGTTCTTC. Its protein product is CASSEGPQGGEQFF. The V gene is TRBV11-2, the J gene TRBJ2-1; D possibly matches TRBD1 or TRBD2 (5 bases each). V lost 5 bases, J lost 10 bases, and 18 bases lay in between. The CDR3 contains 14 residues. CDR1 is SGHAT, CDR2 FQNNGV, per germline.

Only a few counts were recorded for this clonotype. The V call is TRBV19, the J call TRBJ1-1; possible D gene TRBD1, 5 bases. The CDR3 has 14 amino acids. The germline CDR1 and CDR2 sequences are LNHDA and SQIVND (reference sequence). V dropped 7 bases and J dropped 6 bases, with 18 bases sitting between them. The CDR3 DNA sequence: TGTGCCAGTACCCCTCGTGGGGGAGGAGCTGAAGCTTTCTTT. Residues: CASTPRGGGAEAFF.

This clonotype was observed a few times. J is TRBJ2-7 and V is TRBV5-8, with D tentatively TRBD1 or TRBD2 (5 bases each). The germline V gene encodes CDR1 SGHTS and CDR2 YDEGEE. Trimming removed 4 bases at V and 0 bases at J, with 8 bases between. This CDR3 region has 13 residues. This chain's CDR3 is CASSRDLSYEQYF. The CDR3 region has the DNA TGTGCCAGCAGCCGGGACCTCTCCTACGAGCAGTACTTC. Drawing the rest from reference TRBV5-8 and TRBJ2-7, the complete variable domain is EAGVTQSPTHLIKTRGQQATLRCSPISGHTSVYWYQQALGLGLQFLLWYDEGEERNRGNFPPRFSGRQFPNYSSELNVNALELEDSALYLCASSRDLSYEQYFGPGTRLTVT.

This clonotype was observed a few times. Here the CDR3 DNA reads TGTGCCAGCAGCCCGGCCGGGACTAGCGGGAGGGGATTATACAATGAGCAGTTCTTC. This sequence encodes CASSPAGTSGRGLYNEQFF. The chain links TRBV5-5 to TRBJ2-1; TRBD2 matches at 16 bases. The V and J ends lost 4 bases and 4 bases, in that order; junction bases with no gene match: 11. Germline loops: CDR1 SGHKS, CDR2 YYEKEE (reference sequence). The CDR3 consists of 19 residues.

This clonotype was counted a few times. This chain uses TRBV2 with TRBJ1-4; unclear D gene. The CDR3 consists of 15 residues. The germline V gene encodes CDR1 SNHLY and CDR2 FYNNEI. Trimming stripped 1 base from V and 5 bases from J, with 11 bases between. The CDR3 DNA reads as TGTGCCAGCAGTGAAGAGGTGCAGATAAATGAAAAACTGTTTTTT. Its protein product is CASSEEVQINEKLFF.

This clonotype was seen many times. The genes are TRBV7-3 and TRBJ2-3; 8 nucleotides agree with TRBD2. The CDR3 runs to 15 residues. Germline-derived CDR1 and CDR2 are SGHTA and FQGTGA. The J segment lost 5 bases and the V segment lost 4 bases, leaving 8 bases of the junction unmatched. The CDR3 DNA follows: TGTGCCAGCAGCTCTGGAGCGGGAGCGGGAGATACGCAGTATTTT. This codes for CASSSGAGAGDTQYF.

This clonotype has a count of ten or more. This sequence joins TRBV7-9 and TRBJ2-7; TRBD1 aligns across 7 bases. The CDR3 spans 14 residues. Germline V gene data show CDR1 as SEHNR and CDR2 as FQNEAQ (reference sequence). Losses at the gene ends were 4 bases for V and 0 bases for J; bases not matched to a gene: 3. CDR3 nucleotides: TGTGCCAGCAGCTCCTGGGACAGCTCCTACGAGCAGTACTTC. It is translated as CASSSWDSSYEQYF.

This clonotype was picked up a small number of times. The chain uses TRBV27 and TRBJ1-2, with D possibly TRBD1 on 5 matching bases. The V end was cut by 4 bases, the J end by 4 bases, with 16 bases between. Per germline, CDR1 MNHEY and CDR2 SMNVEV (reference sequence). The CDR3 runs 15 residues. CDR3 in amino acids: CASSSTRRGGYGYTF. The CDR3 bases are TGTGCCAGCAGTTCAACCAGGAGGGGTGGCTATGGCTACACCTTC.

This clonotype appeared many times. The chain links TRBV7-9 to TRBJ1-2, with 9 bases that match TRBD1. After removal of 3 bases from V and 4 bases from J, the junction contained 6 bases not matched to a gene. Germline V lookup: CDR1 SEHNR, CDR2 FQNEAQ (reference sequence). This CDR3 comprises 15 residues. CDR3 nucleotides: TGTGCCAGCAGCTTGGACAGGGGAATTCTCTATGGCTACACCTTC. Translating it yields CASSLDRGILYGYTF.

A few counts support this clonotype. The CDR3 sequence is CASSPAGGPSEQFF. The CDR3 region has the DNA TGTGCCAGCAGCCCAGCGGGAGGGCCTAGTGAGCAGTTCTTC. The chain couples TRBV3-1 to TRBJ2-1; 10 nucleotides match TRBD2. The V and J ends lost 4 bases and 9 bases, in that order; junction bases with no gene match: 6. The V gene's germline CDR1 is LGHDT and CDR2 YNNKEL (reference sequence). The CDR3 contains 14 residues.

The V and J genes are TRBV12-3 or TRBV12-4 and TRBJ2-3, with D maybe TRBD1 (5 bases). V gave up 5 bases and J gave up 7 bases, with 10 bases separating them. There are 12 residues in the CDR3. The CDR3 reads CASSPPGNTQYF. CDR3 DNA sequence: TGTGCCAGCAGTCCCCCAGGGAATACGCAGTATTTT.

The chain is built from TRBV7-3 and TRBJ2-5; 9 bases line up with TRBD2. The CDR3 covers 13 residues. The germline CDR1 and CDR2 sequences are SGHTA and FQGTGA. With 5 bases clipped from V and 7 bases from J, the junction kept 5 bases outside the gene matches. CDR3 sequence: CASSPRREGTQYF. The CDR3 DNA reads TGTGCCAGCAGCCCCCGGCGGGAGGGGACCCAGTACTTC.

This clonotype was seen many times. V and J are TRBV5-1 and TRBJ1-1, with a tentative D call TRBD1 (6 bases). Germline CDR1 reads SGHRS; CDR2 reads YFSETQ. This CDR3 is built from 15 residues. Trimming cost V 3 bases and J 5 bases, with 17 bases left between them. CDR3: CASSSGGQGPTEAFF. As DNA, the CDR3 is TGCGCCAGCAGCTCCGGGGGGCAGGGGCCGACTGAAGCTTTCTTT.

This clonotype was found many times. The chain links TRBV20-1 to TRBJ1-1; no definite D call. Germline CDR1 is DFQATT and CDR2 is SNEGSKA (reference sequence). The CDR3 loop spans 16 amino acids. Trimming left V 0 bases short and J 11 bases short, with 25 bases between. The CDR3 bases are TGCAGTGCTAGAGATGAGATGGCAGACCCAGTCCCCGAGGCTTTCTTT. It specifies CSARDEMADPVPEAFF.

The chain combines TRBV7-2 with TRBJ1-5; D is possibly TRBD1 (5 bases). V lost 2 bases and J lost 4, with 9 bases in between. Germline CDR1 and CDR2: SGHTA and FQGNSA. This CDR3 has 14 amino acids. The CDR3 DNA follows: TGTGCCAGCAGCTTACGACGGGGGAATCAGCCCCAGCATTTT. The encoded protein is CASSLRRGNQPQHF.

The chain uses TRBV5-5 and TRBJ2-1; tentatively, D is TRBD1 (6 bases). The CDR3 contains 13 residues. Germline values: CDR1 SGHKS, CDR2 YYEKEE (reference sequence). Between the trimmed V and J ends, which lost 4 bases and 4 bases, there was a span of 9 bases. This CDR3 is CASSPQGYNEQFF. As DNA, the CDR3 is TGTGCCAGCAGCCCACAGGGTTACAATGAGCAGTTCTTC.

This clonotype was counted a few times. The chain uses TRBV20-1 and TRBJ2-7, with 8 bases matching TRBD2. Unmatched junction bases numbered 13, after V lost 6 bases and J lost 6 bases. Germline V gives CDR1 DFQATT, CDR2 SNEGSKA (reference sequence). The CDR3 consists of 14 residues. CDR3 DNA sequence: TGCAGTGCGCCTCGGGAGGGATCCCTCCTCGAGCAGTACTTC. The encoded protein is CSAPREGSLLEQYF.